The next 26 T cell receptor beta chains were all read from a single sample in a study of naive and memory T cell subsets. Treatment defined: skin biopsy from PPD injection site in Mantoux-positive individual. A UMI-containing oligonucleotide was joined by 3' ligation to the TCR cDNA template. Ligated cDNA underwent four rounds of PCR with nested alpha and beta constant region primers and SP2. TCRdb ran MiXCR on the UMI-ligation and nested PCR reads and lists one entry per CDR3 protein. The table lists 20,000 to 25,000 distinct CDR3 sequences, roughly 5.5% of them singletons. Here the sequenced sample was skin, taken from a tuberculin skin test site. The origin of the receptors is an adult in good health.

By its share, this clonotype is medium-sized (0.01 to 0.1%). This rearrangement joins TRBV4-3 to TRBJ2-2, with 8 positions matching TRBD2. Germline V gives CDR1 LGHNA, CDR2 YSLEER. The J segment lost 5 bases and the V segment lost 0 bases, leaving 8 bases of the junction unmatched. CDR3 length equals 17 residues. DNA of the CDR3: TGCGCCAGCAGCCAAGAGGGCAGCGGGAGATGGACCGGGGAGCTGTTTTTT. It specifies CASSQEGSGRWTGELFF.

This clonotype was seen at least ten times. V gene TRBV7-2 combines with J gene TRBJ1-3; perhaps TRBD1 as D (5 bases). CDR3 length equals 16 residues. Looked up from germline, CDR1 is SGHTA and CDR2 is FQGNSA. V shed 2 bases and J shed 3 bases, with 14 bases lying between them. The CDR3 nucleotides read TGTGCCAGCAGCTTAAGTTTCGGGGCAAGTGGAAACACCATATATTTT. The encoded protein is CASSLSFGASGNTIYF.

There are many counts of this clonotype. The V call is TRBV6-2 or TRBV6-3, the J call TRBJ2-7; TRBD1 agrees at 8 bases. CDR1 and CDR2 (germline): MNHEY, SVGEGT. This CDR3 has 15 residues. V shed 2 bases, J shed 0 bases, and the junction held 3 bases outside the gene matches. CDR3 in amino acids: CASSYGDRRSYEQYF. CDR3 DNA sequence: TGTGCCAGCAGTTACGGGGACAGGCGCTCCTACGAGCAGTACTTC.

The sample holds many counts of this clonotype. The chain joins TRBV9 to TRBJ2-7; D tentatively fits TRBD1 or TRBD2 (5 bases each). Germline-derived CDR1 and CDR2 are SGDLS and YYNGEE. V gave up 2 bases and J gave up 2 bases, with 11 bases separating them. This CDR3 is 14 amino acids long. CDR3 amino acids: CASSVRDGAYEQYF. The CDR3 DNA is TGTGCCAGCAGCGTTCGGGACGGAGCCTACGAGCAGTACTTC.

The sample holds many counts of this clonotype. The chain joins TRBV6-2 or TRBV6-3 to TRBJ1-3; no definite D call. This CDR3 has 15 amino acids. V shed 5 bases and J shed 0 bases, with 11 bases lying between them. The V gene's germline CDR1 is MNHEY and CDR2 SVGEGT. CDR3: CASSPGRRSGNTIYF. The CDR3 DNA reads TGTGCCAGCAGTCCCGGACGGCGCTCTGGAAACACCATATATTTT.

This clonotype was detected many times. CDR3 DNA sequence: TGTGCCAGCAGCTTAGATCGGGACAGGGTCTACAATGAGCAGTTCTTC. This gives the protein CASSLDRDRVYNEQFF. The J gene is TRBJ2-1, the V gene TRBV7-6, with TRBD1 identical over 9 bases. V was clipped by 1 base and J by 3 bases; unmatched bases: 4. Germline CDR1 reads SGHVS; CDR2 reads FNYEAQ. CDR3 length equals 16 residues.

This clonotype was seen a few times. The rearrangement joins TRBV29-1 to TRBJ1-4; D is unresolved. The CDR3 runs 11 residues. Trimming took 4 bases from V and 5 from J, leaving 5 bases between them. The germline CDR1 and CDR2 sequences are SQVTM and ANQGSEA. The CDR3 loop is CSVGTNEKLFF. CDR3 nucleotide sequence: TGCAGCGTTGGTACAAATGAAAAACTGTTTTTT.

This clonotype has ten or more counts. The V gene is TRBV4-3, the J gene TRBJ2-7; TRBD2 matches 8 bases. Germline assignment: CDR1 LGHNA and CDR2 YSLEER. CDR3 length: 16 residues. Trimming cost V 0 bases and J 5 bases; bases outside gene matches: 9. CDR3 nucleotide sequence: TGCGCCAGCAGCCAAGATAGAGGACTAGCTTCCCACGAGCAGTACTTC. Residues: CASSQDRGLASHEQYF.

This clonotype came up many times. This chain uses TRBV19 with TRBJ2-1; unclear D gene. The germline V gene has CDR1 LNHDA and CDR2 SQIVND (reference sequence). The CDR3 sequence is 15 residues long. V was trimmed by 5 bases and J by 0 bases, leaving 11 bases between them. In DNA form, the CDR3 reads TGTGCCAGTAGTTCCACTATAAGCTCCTACAATGAGCAGTTCTTC. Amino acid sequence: CASSSTISSYNEQFF.

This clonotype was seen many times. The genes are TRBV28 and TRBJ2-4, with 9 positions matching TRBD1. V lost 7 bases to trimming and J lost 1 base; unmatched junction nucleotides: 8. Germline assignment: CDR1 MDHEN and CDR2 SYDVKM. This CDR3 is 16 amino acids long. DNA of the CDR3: TGTGCCAGCAACCGACAGGGGGGGGTCGCCAAAAACATTCAGTACTTC. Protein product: CASNRQGGVAKNIQYF.

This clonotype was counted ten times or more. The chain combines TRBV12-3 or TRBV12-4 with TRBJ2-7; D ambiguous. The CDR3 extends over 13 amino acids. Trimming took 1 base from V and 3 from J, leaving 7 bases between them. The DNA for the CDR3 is TGTGCCAGCAGTTTAGTTACGAACTACGAGCAGTACTTC. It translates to CASSLVTNYEQYF.

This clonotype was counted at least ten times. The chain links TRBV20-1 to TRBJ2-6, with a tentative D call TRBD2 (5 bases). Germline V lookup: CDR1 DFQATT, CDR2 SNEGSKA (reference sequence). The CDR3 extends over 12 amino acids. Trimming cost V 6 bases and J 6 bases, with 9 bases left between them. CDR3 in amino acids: CSAPTKANVLTF. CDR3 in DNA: TGCAGTGCCCCGACTAAGGCCAACGTCCTGACTTTC.

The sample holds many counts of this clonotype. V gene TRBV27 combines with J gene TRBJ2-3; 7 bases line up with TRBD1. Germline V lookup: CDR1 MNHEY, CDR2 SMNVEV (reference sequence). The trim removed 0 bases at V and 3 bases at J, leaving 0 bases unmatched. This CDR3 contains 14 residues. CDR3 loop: CASSLSQGTDTQYF. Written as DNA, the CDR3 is TGTGCCAGCAGTTTATCACAGGGGACAGATACGCAGTATTTT.

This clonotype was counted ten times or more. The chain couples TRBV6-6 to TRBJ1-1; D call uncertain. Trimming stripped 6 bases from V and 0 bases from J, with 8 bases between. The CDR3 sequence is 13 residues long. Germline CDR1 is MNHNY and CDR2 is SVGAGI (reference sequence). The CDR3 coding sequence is TGTGCCAGCAGCCCAAGCCTGAACACTGAAGCTTTCTTT. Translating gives CASSPSLNTEAFF.

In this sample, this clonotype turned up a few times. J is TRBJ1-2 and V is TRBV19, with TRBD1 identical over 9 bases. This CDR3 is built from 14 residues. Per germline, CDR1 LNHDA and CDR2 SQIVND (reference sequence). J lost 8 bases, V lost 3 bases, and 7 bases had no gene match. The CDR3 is CASSIWDRDRGYTF. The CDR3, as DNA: TGTGCCAGTAGTATTTGGGACAGGGATAGGGGCTACACCTTC.

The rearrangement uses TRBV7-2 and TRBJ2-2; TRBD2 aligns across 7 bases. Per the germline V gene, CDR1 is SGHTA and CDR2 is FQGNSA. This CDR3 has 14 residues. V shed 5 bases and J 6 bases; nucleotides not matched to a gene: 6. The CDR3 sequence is CASSPAAGAGELFF. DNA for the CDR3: TGTGCCAGCAGCCCAGCGGCGGGGGCCGGGGAGCTGTTTTTT.

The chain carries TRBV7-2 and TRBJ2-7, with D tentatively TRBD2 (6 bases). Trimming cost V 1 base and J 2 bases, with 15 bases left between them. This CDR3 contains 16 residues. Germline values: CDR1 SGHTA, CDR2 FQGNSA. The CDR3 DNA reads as TGTGCCAGCAGCTTAGTCTTGCCGGGAGTTCCCTACGAGCAGTACTTC. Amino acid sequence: CASSLVLPGVPYEQYF.

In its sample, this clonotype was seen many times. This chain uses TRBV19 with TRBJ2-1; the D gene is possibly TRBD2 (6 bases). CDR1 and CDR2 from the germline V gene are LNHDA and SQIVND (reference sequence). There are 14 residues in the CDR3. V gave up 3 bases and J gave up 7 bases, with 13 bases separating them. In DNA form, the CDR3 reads TGTGCCAGTAGTATCCCGGGGGAGAATAATGAGCAGTTCTTC. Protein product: CASSIPGENNEQFF.

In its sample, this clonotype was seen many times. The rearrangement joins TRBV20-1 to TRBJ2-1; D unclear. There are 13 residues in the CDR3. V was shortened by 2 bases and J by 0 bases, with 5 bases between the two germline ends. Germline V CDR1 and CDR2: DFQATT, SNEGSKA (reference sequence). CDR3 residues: CSARNPSYNEQFF. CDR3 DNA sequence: TGCAGTGCTAGAAACCCCTCCTACAATGAGCAGTTCTTC.

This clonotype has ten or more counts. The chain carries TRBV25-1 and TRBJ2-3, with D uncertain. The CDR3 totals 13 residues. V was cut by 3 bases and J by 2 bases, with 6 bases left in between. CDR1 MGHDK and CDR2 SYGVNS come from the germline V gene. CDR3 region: CASSDPPTDTQYF. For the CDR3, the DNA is TGTGCCAGCAGTGATCCCCCCACAGATACGCAGTATTTT.

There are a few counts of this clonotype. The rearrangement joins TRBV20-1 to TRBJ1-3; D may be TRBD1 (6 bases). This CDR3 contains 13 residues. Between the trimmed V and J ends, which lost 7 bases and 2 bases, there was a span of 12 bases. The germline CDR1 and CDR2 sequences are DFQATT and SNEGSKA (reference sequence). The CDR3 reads CSGRQGTGNTIYF. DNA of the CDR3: TGCAGTGGGCGGCAGGGGACTGGAAACACCATATATTTT.

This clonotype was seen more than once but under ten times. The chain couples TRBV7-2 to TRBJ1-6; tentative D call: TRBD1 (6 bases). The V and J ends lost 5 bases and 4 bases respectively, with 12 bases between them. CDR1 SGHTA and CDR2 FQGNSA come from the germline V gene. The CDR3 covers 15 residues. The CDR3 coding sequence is TGTGCCAGCAGCAATGACAGGATTTATAATTCACCCCTCCACTTT. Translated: CASSNDRIYNSPLHF.

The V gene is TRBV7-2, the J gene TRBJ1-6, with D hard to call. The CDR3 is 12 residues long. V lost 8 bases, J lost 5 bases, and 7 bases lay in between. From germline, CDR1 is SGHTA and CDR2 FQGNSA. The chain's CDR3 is CASAVHNSPLHF. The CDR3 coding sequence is TGTGCCAGCGCGGTGCATAATTCACCCCTCCACTTT.

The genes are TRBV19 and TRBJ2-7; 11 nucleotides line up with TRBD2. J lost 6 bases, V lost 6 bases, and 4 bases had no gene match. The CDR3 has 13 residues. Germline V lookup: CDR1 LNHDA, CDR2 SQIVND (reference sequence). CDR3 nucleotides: TGTGCCAGTAGCTTAGCGGGAGGGCGCGAGCAGTACTTC. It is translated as CASSLAGGREQYF.

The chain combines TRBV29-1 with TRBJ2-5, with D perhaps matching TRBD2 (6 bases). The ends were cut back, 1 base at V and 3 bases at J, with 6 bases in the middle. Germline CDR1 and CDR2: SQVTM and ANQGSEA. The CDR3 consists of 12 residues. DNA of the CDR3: TGCAGCGTTGAAGCGGGGGAAGAGACCCAGTACTTC. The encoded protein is CSVEAGEETQYF. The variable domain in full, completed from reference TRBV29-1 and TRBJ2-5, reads SAVISQKPSRDICQRGTSLTIQCQVDSQVTMMFWYRQQPGQSLTLIATANQGSEATYESGFVIDKFPISRPNLTFSTLTVSNMSPEDSSIYLCSVEAGEETQYFGPGTRLLVL.

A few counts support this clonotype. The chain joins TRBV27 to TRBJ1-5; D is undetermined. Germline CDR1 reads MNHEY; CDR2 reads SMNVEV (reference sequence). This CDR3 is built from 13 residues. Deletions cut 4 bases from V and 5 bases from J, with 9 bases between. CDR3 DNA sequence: TGTGCCAGCAGTTCTCGGGTCTATCAGCCCCAGCATTTT. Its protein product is CASSSRVYQPQHF.